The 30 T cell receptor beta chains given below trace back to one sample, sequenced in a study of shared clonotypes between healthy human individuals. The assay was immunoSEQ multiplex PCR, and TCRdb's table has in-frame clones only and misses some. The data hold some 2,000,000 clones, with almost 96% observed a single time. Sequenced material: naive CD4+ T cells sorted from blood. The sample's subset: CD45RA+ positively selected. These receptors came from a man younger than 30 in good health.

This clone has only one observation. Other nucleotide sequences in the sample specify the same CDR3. In nucleotides, the CDR3 is TGTGCCAGCAGTGAGCAAGGGACCGGGGAGCTGTTTTTT. It codes for CASSEQGTGELFF. The chain recombines TRBV2 with TRBJ2-2; D remains unclear. The CDR3 is 13 amino acids. The germline V and J ends were trimmed by 3 bases and 5 bases, with 7 bases remaining between them. The germline gives CDR1 SNHLY, CDR2 FYNNEI.

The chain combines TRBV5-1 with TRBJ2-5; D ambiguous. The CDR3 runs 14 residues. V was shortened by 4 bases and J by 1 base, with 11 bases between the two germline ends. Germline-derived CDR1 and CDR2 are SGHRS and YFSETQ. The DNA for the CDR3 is TGCGCCAGCAGCCTGTGGACGCGCCAAGAGACCCAGTACTTC. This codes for CASSLWTRQETQYF.

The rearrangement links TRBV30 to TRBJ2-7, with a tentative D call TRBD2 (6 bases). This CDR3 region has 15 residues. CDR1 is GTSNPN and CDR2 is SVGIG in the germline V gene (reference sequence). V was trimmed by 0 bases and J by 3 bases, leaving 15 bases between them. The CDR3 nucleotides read TGTGCCTGGAGTGTACTCACCACGGGGGTCTACGAGCAGTACTTC. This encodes CAWSVLTTGVYEQYF.

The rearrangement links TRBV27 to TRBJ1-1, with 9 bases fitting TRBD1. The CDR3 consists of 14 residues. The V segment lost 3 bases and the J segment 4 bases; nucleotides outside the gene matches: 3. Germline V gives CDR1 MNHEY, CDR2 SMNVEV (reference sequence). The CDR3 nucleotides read TGTGCCAGCAGTTTGTTGACAGGGGGCACTGAAGCTTTCTTT. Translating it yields CASSLLTGGTEAFF.

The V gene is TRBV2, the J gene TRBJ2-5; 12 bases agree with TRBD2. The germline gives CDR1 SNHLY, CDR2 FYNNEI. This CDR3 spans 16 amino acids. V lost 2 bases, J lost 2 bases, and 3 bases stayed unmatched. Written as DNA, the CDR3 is TGTGCCAGCAGTGAACTACTAGCGGGAGGTCAAGAGACCCAGTACTTC. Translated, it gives CASSELLAGGQETQYF.

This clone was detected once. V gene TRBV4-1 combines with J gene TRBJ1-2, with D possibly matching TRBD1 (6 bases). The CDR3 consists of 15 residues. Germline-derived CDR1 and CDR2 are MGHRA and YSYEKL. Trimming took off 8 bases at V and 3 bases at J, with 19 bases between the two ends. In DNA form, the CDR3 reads TGCGCCAGCGACCAGGGGTCGGGTGGACACTATGGCTACACCTTC. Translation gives CASDQGSGGHYGYTF.

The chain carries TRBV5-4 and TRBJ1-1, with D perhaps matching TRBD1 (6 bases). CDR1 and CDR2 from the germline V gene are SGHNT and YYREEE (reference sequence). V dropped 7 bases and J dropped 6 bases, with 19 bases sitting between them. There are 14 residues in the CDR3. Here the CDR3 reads CASGPQGRDSEAFF. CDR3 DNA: TGTGCCAGCGGACCACAGGGAAGGGACTCTGAAGCTTTCTTT.

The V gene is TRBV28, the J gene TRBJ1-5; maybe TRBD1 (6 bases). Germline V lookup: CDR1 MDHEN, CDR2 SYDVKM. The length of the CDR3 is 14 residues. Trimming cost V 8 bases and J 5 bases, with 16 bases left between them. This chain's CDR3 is CASGPGGRYQPQHF. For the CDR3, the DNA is TGTGCCAGCGGCCCGGGGGGCAGATATCAGCCCCAGCATTTT.

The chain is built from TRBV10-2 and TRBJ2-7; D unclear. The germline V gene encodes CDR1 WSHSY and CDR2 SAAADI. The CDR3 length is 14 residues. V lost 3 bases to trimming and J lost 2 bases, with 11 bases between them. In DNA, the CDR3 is TGCGCCAGCAGTGACGAACAAATTCCCTACGAGCAGTACTTC. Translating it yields CASSDEQIPYEQYF.

CDR3 bases: TGTGCCAGCAGAACCAGGGTTACCAACAACAATGAGCAGTTCTTC. Its protein product is CASRTRVTNNNEQFF. The chain carries TRBV6-1 and TRBJ2-1, with D possibly TRBD1 on 5 matching bases. The germline V gene encodes CDR1 MNHNS and CDR2 SASEGT. The CDR3 totals 15 residues. Between the trimmed V and J ends, which lost 6 bases and 5 bases, there was a span of 17 bases.

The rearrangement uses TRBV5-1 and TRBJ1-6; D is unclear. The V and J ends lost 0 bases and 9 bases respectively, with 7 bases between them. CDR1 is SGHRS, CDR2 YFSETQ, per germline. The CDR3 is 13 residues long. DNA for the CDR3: TGCGCCAGCAGCTTGGCCCCAGCTTCACCCCTCCACTTT. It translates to CASSLAPASPLHF.

This CDR3 reads CASSLDRWSTGELFF. DNA of the CDR3: TGCGCCAGCAGCCTGGACAGGTGGAGCACCGGGGAGCTGTTTTTT. The chain combines TRBV5-1 with TRBJ2-2; 7 nucleotides match TRBD1. This CDR3 has 15 residues. Trimming at V came to 4 bases and at J to 4 bases, leaving 7 bases not matched to a gene. CDR1 is SGHRS and CDR2 is YFSETQ in the germline V gene.

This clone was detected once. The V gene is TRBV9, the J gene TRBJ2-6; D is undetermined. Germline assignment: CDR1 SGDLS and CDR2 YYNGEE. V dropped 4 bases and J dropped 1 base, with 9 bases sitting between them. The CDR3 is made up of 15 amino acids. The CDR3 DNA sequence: TGTGCCAGCAGCCCTTTGGGGTCTGGGGCCAACGTCCTGACTTTC. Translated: CASSPLGSGANVLTF.

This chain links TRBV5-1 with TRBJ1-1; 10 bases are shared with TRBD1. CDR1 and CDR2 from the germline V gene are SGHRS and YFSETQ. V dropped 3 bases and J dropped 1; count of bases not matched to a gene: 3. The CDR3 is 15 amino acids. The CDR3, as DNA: TGCGCCAGCAGCTGGGGACAGGGGTCGAACACTGAAGCTTTCTTT. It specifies CASSWGQGSNTEAFF.

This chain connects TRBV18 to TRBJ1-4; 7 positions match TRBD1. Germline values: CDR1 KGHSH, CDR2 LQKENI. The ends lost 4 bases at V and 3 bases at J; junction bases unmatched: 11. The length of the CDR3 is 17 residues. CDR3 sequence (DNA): TGTGCCAGCTCACTCTATGACGGGACAGCAGCTAATGAAAAACTGTTTTTT. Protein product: CASSLYDGTAANEKLFF. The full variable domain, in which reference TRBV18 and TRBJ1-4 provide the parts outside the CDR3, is NAGVMQNPRHLVRRRGQEARLRCSPMKGHSHVYWYRQLPEEGLKFMVYLQKENIIDESGMPKERFSAEFPKEGPSILRIQQVVRGDSAAYFCASSLYDGTAANEKLFFGSGTQLSVL.

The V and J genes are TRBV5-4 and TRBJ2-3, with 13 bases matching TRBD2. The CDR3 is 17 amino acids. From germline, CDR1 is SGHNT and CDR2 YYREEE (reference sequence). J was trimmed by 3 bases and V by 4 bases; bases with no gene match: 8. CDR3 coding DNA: TGTGCCAGCAGCCTAGGACTAGCGGGAGTCTGGACAGATACGCAGTATTTT. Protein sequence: CASSLGLAGVWTDTQYF.

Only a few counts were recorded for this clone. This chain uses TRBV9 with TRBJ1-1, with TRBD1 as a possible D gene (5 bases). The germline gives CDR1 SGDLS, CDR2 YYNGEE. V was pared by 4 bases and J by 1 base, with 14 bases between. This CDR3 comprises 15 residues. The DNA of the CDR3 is TGTGCCAGCAGCCCCACGGGGACCGCGAACACTGAAGCTTTCTTT. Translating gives CASSPTGTANTEAFF.

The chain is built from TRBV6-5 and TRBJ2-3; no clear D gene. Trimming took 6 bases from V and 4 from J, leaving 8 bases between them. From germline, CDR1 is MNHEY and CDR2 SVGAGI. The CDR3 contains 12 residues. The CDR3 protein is CASRSDADTQYF. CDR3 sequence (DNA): TGTGCCAGCAGGAGTGATGCAGATACGCAGTATTTT.

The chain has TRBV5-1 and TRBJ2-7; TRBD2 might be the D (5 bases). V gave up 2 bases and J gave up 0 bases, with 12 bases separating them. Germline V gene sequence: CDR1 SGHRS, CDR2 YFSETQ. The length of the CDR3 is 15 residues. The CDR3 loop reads CASSLRGAASYEQYF. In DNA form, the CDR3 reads TGCGCCAGCAGCTTAAGAGGAGCGGCCTCCTACGAGCAGTACTTC.

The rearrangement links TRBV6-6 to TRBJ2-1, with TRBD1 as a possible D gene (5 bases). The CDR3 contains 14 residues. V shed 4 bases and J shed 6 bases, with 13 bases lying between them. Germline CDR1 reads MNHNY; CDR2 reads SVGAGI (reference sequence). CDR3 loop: CASSSPRVGNEQFF. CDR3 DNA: TGTGCCAGCAGTTCGCCCAGGGTTGGCAATGAGCAGTTCTTC.

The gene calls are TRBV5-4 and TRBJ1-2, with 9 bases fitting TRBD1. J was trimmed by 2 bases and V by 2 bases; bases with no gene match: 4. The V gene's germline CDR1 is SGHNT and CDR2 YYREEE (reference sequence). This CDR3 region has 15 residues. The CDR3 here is CASSFTGGLNYGYTF. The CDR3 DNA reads TGTGCCAGCAGCTTCACAGGGGGCCTCAACTATGGCTACACCTTC.

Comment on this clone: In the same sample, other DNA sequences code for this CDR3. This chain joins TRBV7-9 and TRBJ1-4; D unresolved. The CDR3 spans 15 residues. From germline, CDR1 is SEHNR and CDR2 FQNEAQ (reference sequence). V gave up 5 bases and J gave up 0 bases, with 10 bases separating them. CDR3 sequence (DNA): TGTGCCAGCAGCGCCGACGGTGCAACTAATGAAAAACTGTTTTTT. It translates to CASSADGATNEKLFF. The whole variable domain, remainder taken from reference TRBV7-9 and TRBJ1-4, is DTGVSQNPRHKITKRGQNVTFRCDPISEHNRLYWYRQTLGQGPEFLTYFQNEAQLEKSRLLSDRFSAERPKGSFSTLEIQRTEQGDSAMYLCASSADGATNEKLFFGSGTQLSVL.

In DNA, the CDR3 is TGCGCCAGCAGTCCCGGGACTAAAGATTCACCCCTCCACTTT. As protein: CASSPGTKDSPLHF. This chain connects TRBV10-1 to TRBJ1-6; maybe TRBD1 (5 bases). This CDR3 comprises 14 residues. Germline CDR1 WNHNN, CDR2 SYGVQD (reference sequence). V was shortened by 5 bases and J by 8 bases, with 13 bases between the two germline ends.

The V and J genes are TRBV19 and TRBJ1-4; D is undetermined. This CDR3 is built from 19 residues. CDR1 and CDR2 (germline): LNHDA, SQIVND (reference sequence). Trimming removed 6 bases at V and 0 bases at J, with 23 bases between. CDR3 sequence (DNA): TGTGCCAGTAGCCGAGTTTTGGGGTCCGACATTGCAACTAATGAAAAACTGTTTTTT. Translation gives CASSRVLGSDIATNEKLFF.

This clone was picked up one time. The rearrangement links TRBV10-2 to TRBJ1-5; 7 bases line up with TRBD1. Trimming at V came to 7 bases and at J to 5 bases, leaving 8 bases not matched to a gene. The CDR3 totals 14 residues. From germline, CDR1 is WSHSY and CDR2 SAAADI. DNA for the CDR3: TGCGCCAGCAAACTGACCACAGGGGATCAGCCCCAGCATTTT. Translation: CASKLTTGDQPQHF.

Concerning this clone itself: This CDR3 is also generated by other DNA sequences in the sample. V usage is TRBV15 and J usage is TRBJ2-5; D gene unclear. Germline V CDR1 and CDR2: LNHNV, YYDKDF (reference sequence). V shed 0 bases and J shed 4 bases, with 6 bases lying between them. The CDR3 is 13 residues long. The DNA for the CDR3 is TGTGCCACCAGCAGAGATCCCGGAGAGACCCAGTACTTC. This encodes CATSRDPGETQYF.

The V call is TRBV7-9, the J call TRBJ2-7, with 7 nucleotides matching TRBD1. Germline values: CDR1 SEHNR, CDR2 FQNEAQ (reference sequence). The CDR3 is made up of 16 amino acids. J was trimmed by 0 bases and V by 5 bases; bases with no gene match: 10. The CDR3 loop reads CASSPFRGQASYEQYF. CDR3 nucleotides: TGTGCCAGCAGCCCCTTTAGGGGGCAGGCCTCCTACGAGCAGTACTTC.

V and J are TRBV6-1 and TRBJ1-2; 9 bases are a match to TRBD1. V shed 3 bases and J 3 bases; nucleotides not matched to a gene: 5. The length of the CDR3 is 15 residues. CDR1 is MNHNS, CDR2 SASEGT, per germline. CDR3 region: CASSDSGTGYYGYTF. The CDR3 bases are TGTGCCAGCAGTGACTCCGGGACAGGGTACTATGGCTACACCTTC.

For the CDR3, the DNA is TGTGCCAGCAGTCCCTCGGGCAGGGTTAACTATGGCTACACCTTC. It translates to CASSPSGRVNYGYTF. The chain is built from TRBV6-5 and TRBJ1-2; possibly TRBD1 for D (5 bases). The CDR3 has 15 amino acids. V lost 5 bases and J 1 base, leaving 14 bases between the germline ends. Germline V CDR1 and CDR2: MNHEY, SVGAGI.

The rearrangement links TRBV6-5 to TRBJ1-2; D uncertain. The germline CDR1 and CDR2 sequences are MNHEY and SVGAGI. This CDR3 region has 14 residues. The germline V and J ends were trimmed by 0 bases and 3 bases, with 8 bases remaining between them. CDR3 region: CASSYSAQDYGYTF. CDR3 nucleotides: TGTGCCAGCAGTTACTCGGCGCAGGACTATGGCTACACCTTC.